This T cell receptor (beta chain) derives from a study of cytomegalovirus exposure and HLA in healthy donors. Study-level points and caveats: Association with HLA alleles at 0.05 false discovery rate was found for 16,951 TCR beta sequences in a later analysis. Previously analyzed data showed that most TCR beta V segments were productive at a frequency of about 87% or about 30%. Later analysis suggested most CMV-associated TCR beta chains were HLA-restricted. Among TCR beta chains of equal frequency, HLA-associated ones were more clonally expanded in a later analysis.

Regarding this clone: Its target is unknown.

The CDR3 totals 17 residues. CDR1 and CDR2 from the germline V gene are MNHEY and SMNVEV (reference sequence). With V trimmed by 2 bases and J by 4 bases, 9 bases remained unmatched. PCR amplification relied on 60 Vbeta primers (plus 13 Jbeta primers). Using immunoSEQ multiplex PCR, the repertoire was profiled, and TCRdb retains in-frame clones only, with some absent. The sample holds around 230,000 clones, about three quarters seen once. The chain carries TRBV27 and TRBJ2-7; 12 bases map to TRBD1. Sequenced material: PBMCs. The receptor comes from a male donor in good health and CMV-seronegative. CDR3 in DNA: TGTGCCAGCAGTTTAACTTGGGACAGGGGGCGAAAGTACGAGCAGTACTTC. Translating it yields CASSLTWDRGRKYEQYF.